The 25 T cell receptor beta chains below all came from one sample that was sequenced in a study of early T cells in non-severe SARS-CoV-2 infection. Each CDR3 protein is one row after TCRdb ran MiXCR on the 5' RACE reads. The sample consists of about 30,000 distinct CDR3 sequences, approximately 4.7% of them appearing once. Material: whole blood. These receptors were obtained from an adult who was a healthcare worker with PCR-confirmed SARS-CoV-2 infection or an uninfected control (not recorded which).

This clonotype appeared many times. V usage is TRBV5-1 and J usage is TRBJ2-1, with 8 bases matching TRBD2. Germline assignment: CDR1 SGHRS and CDR2 YFSETQ. The V gene end was trimmed by 4 bases and the J gene end by 9 bases; junction bases not matched to a gene: 12. The CDR3 covers 15 residues. CDR3 protein: CASSPSSGSWAEQFF. As DNA, the CDR3 is TGCGCCAGCAGCCCTTCGAGCGGGAGTTGGGCTGAGCAGTTCTTC. Supplemented by reference TRBV5-1 and TRBJ2-1, the full variable domain reads KAGVTQTPRYLIKTRGQQVTLSCSPISGHRSVSWYQQTPGQGLQFLFEYFSETQRNKGNFPGRFSGRQFSNSRSEMNVSTLELGDSALYLCASSPSSGSWAEQFFGPGTRLTVL.

The chain links TRBV27 to TRBJ2-1; D is perhaps TRBD1 or TRBD2 (6 bases each). V dropped 4 bases and J dropped 6 bases, with 13 bases sitting between them. This CDR3 is 14 amino acids long. Germline values: CDR1 MNHEY, CDR2 SMNVEV (reference sequence). CDR3 coding DNA: TGTGCCAGCAGTTGGCAGGGGACTTCCAATGAGCAGTTCTTC. Its translation: CASSWQGTSNEQFF.

This clonotype was found many times. This chain links TRBV21-1 with TRBJ1-3. TRBV21-1 is given as a pseudogene. The CDR3 length is 15 residues. The CDR3 spells CASSKADKPGNTIYF. CDR3 coding DNA: TGTGCCAGCAGCAAAGCGGACAAACCTGGAAACACCATATATTTT.

There are a few counts of this clonotype. CDR3 sequence: CSVSLGAGEKLFF. For the CDR3, the DNA is TGCAGCGTTTCTCTGGGAGCGGGTGAAAAACTGTTTTTT. The chain is built from TRBV29-1 and TRBJ1-4; D ambiguous. Germline V gene lookup returns CDR1 SQVTM and CDR2 ANQGSEA. CDR3 length equals 13 residues. The ends were cut back, 5 bases at V and 7 bases at J, with 14 bases in the middle.

This clonotype was detected ten times or more. The chain couples TRBV10-3 to TRBJ2-1, with D possibly being TRBD2 (6 bases). Germline V CDR1 and CDR2: ENHRY, SYGVKD. V was clipped by 4 bases and J by 3 bases, with 13 bases between them. The CDR3 is 15 amino acids. The CDR3 sequence: CAISGLSGVYNEQFF. CDR3 DNA sequence: TGTGCCATCAGTGGGCTTAGCGGCGTCTACAATGAGCAGTTCTTC.

This clonotype was seen ten or more times. This rearrangement joins TRBV7-2 to TRBJ2-4; D may match TRBD1 or TRBD2 (5 bases each). This CDR3 comprises 13 residues. V lost 5 bases and J 8 bases, leaving 13 bases between the germline ends. The V gene's germline CDR1 is SGHTA and CDR2 FQGNSA. The CDR3 sequence is CASSTLKGHIQYF. CDR3 sequence (DNA): TGTGCCAGCAGCACGCTGAAGGGACACATTCAGTACTTC. The full variable domain, rest sourced from reference TRBV7-2 and TRBJ2-4, is GAGVSQSPSNKVTEKGKDVELRCDPISGHTALYWYRQSLGQGLEFLIYFQGNSAPDKSGLPSDRFSAERTGGSVSTLTIQRTQQEDSAVYLCASSTLKGHIQYFGAGTRLSVL.

This clonotype is categorized as medium-sized. The V gene is TRBV4-2, the J gene TRBJ2-1; 12 nucleotides match TRBD2. The CDR3 has 16 amino acids. Germline-derived CDR1 and CDR2 are LGHNA and YNFKEQ. J gave up 7 bases and V 0 bases, and 4 bases lay outside the gene matches. CDR3: CASSQEPSGGANEQFF. DNA for the CDR3: TGTGCCAGCAGCCAAGAACCTAGCGGGGGGGCGAATGAGCAGTTCTTC.

This clonotype was counted between two and nine times. The CDR3: CASSLAGTPARTEAFF. The CDR3 region has the DNA TGTGCCAGCAGCTTAGCTGGGACGCCCGCGAGGACTGAAGCTTTCTTT. V is TRBV7-9 and J is TRBJ1-1; D may be TRBD1 (5 bases). Trimming pared 0 bases from V and 5 bases from J, leaving 16 bases between. Germline V gene data show CDR1 as SEHNR and CDR2 as FQNEAQ (reference sequence). The CDR3 contains 16 residues.

This clonotype was seen a few times. For the CDR3, the DNA is TGTGCCAGCAGGTCCACTAGCACAGATACGCAGTATTTT. It specifies CASRSTSTDTQYF. The rearrangement joins TRBV7-2 to TRBJ2-3; D gene ambiguous. CDR1 and CDR2 from the germline V gene are SGHTA and FQGNSA. The ends were cut back, 6 bases at V and 0 bases at J, with 7 bases in the middle. This CDR3 has 13 residues.

The V call is TRBV6-6, the J call TRBJ1-5, with D tentatively TRBD1 (5 bases). The V gene lost 1 base and the J gene lost 6 bases, with 13 bases spanning the gap. Germline V gene data show CDR1 as MNHNY and CDR2 as SVGAGI (reference sequence). The CDR3 totals 15 residues. CDR3 DNA sequence: TGTGCCAGCAGTTACTTGGGGCAGGGAAGTCAGCCCCAGCATTTT. It is translated as CASSYLGQGSQPQHF.

This clonotype was recorded many times. V usage is TRBV20-1 and J usage is TRBJ2-1, with TRBD2 matching over 11 bases. This CDR3 contains 17 residues. The trim removed 1 base at V and 0 bases at J, leaving 5 bases unmatched. Germline V lookup: CDR1 DFQATT, CDR2 SNEGSKA (reference sequence). CDR3 protein: CSARVSGGASSYNEQFF. DNA of the CDR3: TGCAGTGCTAGAGTTAGCGGGGGGGCGAGCTCCTACAATGAGCAGTTCTTC.

This clonotype has at least ten counts. The chain links TRBV19 to TRBJ2-1; 14 nucleotides match TRBD2. Germline CDR1 and CDR2: LNHDA and SQIVND (reference sequence). The CDR3 runs to 15 residues. J lost 15 bases, V lost 7 bases, and 14 bases had no gene match. CDR3 DNA: TGTGCCAGTACCGGACTAGCGGGAGGATCCAGCGGTCCGTTCTTC. Translation gives CASTGLAGGSSGPFF.

This clonotype was recorded many times. The chain uses TRBV5-5 and TRBJ1-1, with 8 bases matching TRBD1. V dropped 0 bases and J dropped 4; count of bases not matched to a gene: 5. The CDR3 loop spans 15 amino acids. The germline CDR1 and CDR2 sequences are SGHKS and YYEKEE (reference sequence). CDR3 DNA: TGTGCCAGCAGCTTGGGACAGGGGACGAGCACTGAAGCTTTCTTT. Encoded protein: CASSLGQGTSTEAFF.

V usage is TRBV7-8 and J usage is TRBJ2-7; D is possibly TRBD1 (6 bases). V was shortened by 0 bases and J by 4 bases, with 13 bases between the two germline ends. Germline V gene data show CDR1 as SGHVS and CDR2 as FQNEAQ. CDR3 length: 15 residues. The CDR3 coding sequence is TGTGCCAGCAGCTTAGCGCAGGGGAACGCGTACGAGCAGTACTTC. This translates into CASSLAQGNAYEQYF.

This clonotype came up many times. The chain has TRBV7-8 and TRBJ2-5; the match to TRBD2 covers 10 bases. The CDR3 runs to 16 residues. Unmatched junction bases numbered 12, after V lost 4 bases and J lost 7 bases. CDR1 is SGHVS, CDR2 FQNEAQ, per germline. The CDR3 sequence is CASSSSSGGPYGTQYF. CDR3 nucleotides: TGTGCCAGCAGCTCAAGTAGCGGGGGGCCCTATGGGACCCAGTACTTC.

Only a few counts were recorded for this clonotype. CDR3 sequence reads: CASSKGTSDGDTQYF. DNA of the CDR3: TGTGCCAGCAGCAAAGGGACTAGCGATGGAGATACGCAGTATTTT. The chain has TRBV12-3 or TRBV12-4 and TRBJ2-3, with 10 nucleotides matching TRBD2. V gave up 6 bases and J gave up 5 bases; unmatched junction bases: 8. The CDR3 is 15 amino acids.

This chain links TRBV7-2 with TRBJ2-1, with 7 bases identical to TRBD2. The CDR3 loop spans 14 amino acids. The germline V gene encodes CDR1 SGHTA and CDR2 FQGNSA. Trimming cost V 2 bases and J 6 bases; bases outside gene matches: 4. In DNA form, the CDR3 reads TGTGCCAGCAGCTTACCCGGACTAGGCAATGAGCAGTTCTTC. Translation: CASSLPGLGNEQFF.

The table lists this clonotype with many counts. The genes are TRBV20-1 and TRBJ1-2; weak D call: TRBD1 (6 bases). Germline CDR1 reads DFQATT; CDR2 reads SNEGSKA (reference sequence). The germline V and J ends were trimmed by 5 bases and 2 bases, with 15 bases remaining between them. The CDR3 has 14 amino acids. CDR3 in amino acids: CSAGTRGPNYGYTF. The CDR3 bases are TGCAGTGCTGGGACCAGGGGTCCGAACTATGGCTACACCTTC.

Note on this clonotype: A read error is possible here, since a much larger clone lies one base away. The chain combines TRBV28 with TRBJ2-3, with 9 nucleotides matching TRBD1. The CDR3 length is 15 residues. Germline V CDR1 and CDR2: MDHEN, SYDVKM. CDR3 residues: CVTPQGAVGTDTQYF. In DNA form, the CDR3 reads TGTGTCACCCCACAGGGGGCTGTGGGCACAGATACGCAGTATTTT.

This clonotype was recorded many times. The V and J genes are TRBV18 and TRBJ1-6; weak D call: TRBD1 (6 bases). Germline CDR1 is KGHSH and CDR2 is LQKENI. Trimming cost V 6 bases and J 6 bases, with 12 bases left between them. This CDR3 has 14 amino acids. The CDR3, as DNA: TGTGCCAGCTCCATAACAGGGCTTAATTCACCCCTCCACTTT. It is translated as CASSITGLNSPLHF.

The gene calls are TRBV7-2 and TRBJ2-7; D gene uncertain. V dropped 5 bases and J dropped 5 bases, with 13 bases sitting between them. The CDR3 is 13 residues long. Germline V gives CDR1 SGHTA, CDR2 FQGNSA. DNA of the CDR3: TGTGCCAGCAGCCTTAAGAACAGTAACGAGCAGTACTTC. It codes for CASSLKNSNEQYF.

The chain links TRBV7-9 to TRBJ2-5, with a weak D call TRBD2 (5 bases). The V end was cut by 2 bases, the J end by 2 bases, with 9 bases between. CDR1 and CDR2 (germline): SEHNR, FQNEAQ (reference sequence). CDR3 length equals 14 residues. The CDR3 protein is CASSLHGGQETQYF. The CDR3 DNA sequence: TGTGCCAGCAGCTTACACGGAGGTCAAGAGACCCAGTACTTC.

This clonotype showed up many times. V usage is TRBV11-2 and J usage is TRBJ2-7; unclear D gene. V was pared by 1 base and J by 4 bases, with 5 bases between. From germline, CDR1 is SGHAT and CDR2 FQNNGV. The CDR3 has 12 amino acids. CDR3 sequence (DNA): TGTGCCAGCAGCTTAGCATTATACGAGCAGTACTTC. Its translation is CASSLALYEQYF.

The chain combines TRBV7-2 with TRBJ1-1; TRBD1 is a possible D gene (6 bases). Germline V gives CDR1 SGHTA, CDR2 FQGNSA. This CDR3 has 18 residues. V shed 2 bases and J shed 1 base, with 20 bases lying between them. In nucleotides, the CDR3 is TGTGCCAGCAGCTTATCGCGGGGGCGAGGTACTAAGAACACTGAAGCTTTCTTT. Translated, it gives CASSLSRGRGTKNTEAFF.

This clonotype showed up many times. This sequence joins TRBV10-3 and TRBJ1-1; D not resolved. V was clipped by 0 bases and J by 2 bases, with 7 bases between them. CDR1 and CDR2 (germline): ENHRY, SYGVKD. This CDR3 has 14 residues. The CDR3 protein is CAISESRPNTEAFF. The CDR3 DNA reads TGTGCCATCAGTGAGTCGAGGCCAAACACTGAAGCTTTCTTT.